These 27 T cell receptor beta chains came from one sample sequenced in a study of blood T cell repertoires in COVID-19. Sequenced by immunoSEQ multiplex PCR; TCRdb stores in-frame clones only, minus some. The table includes 200,000 or so clones, 80% detected once. The material sequenced was peripheral blood. The source of these receptors is a woman between 65 and 79 years old with acute or convalescent COVID-19.

CDR3 sequence (DNA): TGTGGTACGGGGACTAGCGGGAGGGGGTTGCCAGAGACCCAGTACTTC. Protein: CGTGTSGRGLPETQYF. This rearrangement joins TRBV28 to TRBJ2-5, with TRBD2 matching 16 bases. Germline V gene sequence: CDR1 MDHEN, CDR2 SYDVKM. There are 16 residues in the CDR3.

The V call is TRBV7-9, the J call TRBJ2-1, with 8 bases that match TRBD2. With V trimmed by 5 bases and J by 0 bases, 3 bases remained unmatched. The CDR3 runs to 15 residues. Germline CDR1 SEHNR, CDR2 FQNEAQ (reference sequence). The CDR3 sequence is CASSASGSSYNEQFF. Written as DNA, the CDR3 is TGTGCCAGCAGCGCGAGCGGGAGCTCCTACAATGAGCAGTTCTTC.

This clone has more than one count but fewer than ten. The chain recombines TRBV3-1 (or the pseudogene TRBV3-2) with TRBJ2-7; D is uncertain. V lost 2 bases and J 2 bases, leaving 10 bases between the germline ends. This CDR3 has 14 residues. Germline assignment: CDR1 LGHDT and CDR2 YNNKEL (reference sequence). The CDR3, as DNA: TGTGCCAGCAGCCAAAAAGACGGAGCCTACGAGCAGTACTTC. Amino acid sequence: CASSQKDGAYEQYF.

V is TRBV11-3 and J is TRBJ2-7; the D gene is possibly TRBD2 (5 bases). The CDR3 runs to 12 residues. Germline V gives CDR1 SGHNT, CDR2 YENEEA. The V and J ends lost 5 bases and 7 bases respectively, with 12 bases between them. CDR3 coding DNA: TGTGCCAGCAGCCTAGCCGACACTGAGCAGTACTTC. This translates into CASSLADTEQYF.

The chain carries TRBV24-1 and TRBJ2-1, with TRBD2 matching 7 bases. V shed 3 bases, J shed 8 bases, and the junction held 12 bases outside the gene matches. There are 16 residues in the CDR3. CDR1 KGHDR and CDR2 SFDVKD come from the germline V gene. Here the CDR3 DNA reads TGTGCCACCAGTGATACTGCGGGAGCGATGGTCGATGAGCAGTTCTTC. Amino acids: CATSDTAGAMVDEQFF.

This chain uses TRBV6-2 or TRBV6-3 with TRBJ1-2; 11 bases map to TRBD1. Trimming took 2 bases from V and 8 from J; bases not matched to a gene: 13. There are 17 residues in the CDR3. Per the germline V gene, CDR1 is MNHEY and CDR2 is SVGEGT. The CDR3 is CASSYGGIGQGARGYTF. The CDR3 nucleotides are TGTGCCAGCAGTTACGGCGGCATCGGACAGGGGGCGCGCGGCTACACCTTC.

V gene TRBV24-1 combines with J gene TRBJ2-5, with 9 bases fitting TRBD1. The germline CDR1 and CDR2 sequences are KGHDR and SFDVKD. With V trimmed by 3 bases and J by 4 bases, 11 bases remained unmatched. This CDR3 spans 17 amino acids. The CDR3 here is CATSDARTGEEGETQYF. DNA of the CDR3: TGTGCCACCAGTGATGCCCGGACAGGGGAAGAGGGAGAGACCCAGTACTTC.

CDR3 region: CASSFAGMMAGNEQFF. CDR3 in DNA: TGTGCCAGCAGTTTCGCAGGGATGATGGCCGGCAATGAGCAGTTCTTC. The chain employs TRBV27 and TRBJ2-1; TRBD1 might be the D (5 bases). CDR1 is MNHEY, CDR2 SMNVEV, per germline (reference sequence). The V end lost 3 bases, the J end lost 6 bases, and 18 bases lay between the germline ends. CDR3 length: 16 amino acids.

This clone was recorded only once. The chain combines TRBV24-1 with TRBJ1-2, with D hard to call. Germline-derived CDR1 and CDR2 are KGHDR and SFDVKD. V dropped 1 base and J dropped 6 bases, with 5 bases sitting between them. This CDR3 comprises 12 residues. The CDR3 here is CATSDLLDGYTF. The CDR3 DNA follows: TGTGCCACCAGTGATTTACTGGATGGCTACACCTTC.

The rearrangement links TRBV12-3 or TRBV12-4 to TRBJ1-3; the D is unclear. V lost 1 base, J lost 9 bases, and 7 bases lay in between. This CDR3 is 12 amino acids long. CDR3 bases: TGTGCCAGCAGTTTAGTACAAACCACCATATATTTT. Protein product: CASSLVQTTIYF.

The chain is built from TRBV9 and TRBJ2-5, with 10 bases fitting TRBD2. Losses at the gene ends were 4 bases for V and 5 bases for J; bases not matched to a gene: 8. This CDR3 contains 15 residues. Germline V lookup: CDR1 SGDLS, CDR2 YYNGEE. The CDR3 protein is CASSPLAGGRETQYF. The CDR3 nucleotides are TGTGCCAGCAGCCCGTTAGCGGGAGGAAGGGAGACCCAGTACTTC.

The chain has TRBV10-3 and TRBJ1-3, with D possibly matching TRBD1 (6 bases). Germline CDR1 ENHRY, CDR2 SYGVKD. The ends were cut back, 7 bases at V and 0 bases at J, with 13 bases in the middle. This CDR3 region has 15 residues. CDR3 protein: CAITQGSNSGNTIYF. The CDR3 DNA reads TGTGCCATCACCCAGGGGTCAAACTCTGGAAACACCATATATTTT.

J is TRBJ2-7 and V is TRBV2; 8 bases line up with TRBD1. The germline gives CDR1 SNHLY, CDR2 FYNNEI. V was pared by 4 bases and J by 2 bases, with 10 bases of the junction left unmatched. CDR3 length equals 16 residues. The CDR3 DNA sequence: TGTGCCAGCAGTGCCCTGGACAGGGAAGGGACCTACGAGCAGTACTTC. It codes for CASSALDREGTYEQYF.

The rearrangement joins TRBV29-1 to TRBJ2-5; TRBD2 is a possible D gene (5 bases). Germline V gene sequence: CDR1 SQVTM, CDR2 ANQGSEA. There are 13 residues in the CDR3. Trimming shortened V by 8 bases and J by 4 bases, and 17 bases separated the two germline ends. CDR3 loop: CSMPGSGAETQYF. CDR3 nucleotides: TGCAGCATGCCGGGATCCGGAGCAGAGACCCAGTACTTC.

The chain couples TRBV3-1 (or the pseudogene TRBV3-2) to TRBJ2-2; TRBD2 is a possible D gene (6 bases). The V end was cut by 5 bases, the J end by 10 bases, with 17 bases between. This CDR3 comprises 14 residues. Germline CDR1 LGHDT, CDR2 YNNKEL (reference sequence). This CDR3 reads CASSSPRGTAELFF. CDR3 bases: TGTGCCAGCAGCTCACCGCGCGGGACTGCGGAGCTGTTTTTT.

This clone occurred a few times. The rearrangement uses TRBV10-3 and TRBJ2-1; TRBD2 matches at 11 bases. The junction had 9 bases not matched to a gene; V was cut back by 4 bases and J by 7 bases. Germline CDR1 ENHRY, CDR2 SYGVKD. The CDR3 has 16 amino acids. The CDR3 DNA reads TGTGCCATCAGTGTTTACCCCGGGACTAGCGGTAATGAGCAGTTCTTC. Amino acids: CAISVYPGTSGNEQFF.

The chain links TRBV7-3 to TRBJ2-5, with 7 nucleotides matching TRBD1. The germline V gene encodes CDR1 SGHTA and CDR2 FQGTGA. CDR3 length: 15 residues. V lost 5 bases and J lost 2; bases outside the gene matches: 8. CDR3 DNA: TGTGCCAGCAGCGCGACAGGGCAGGTACAAGAGACCCAGTACTTC. Amino acid sequence: CASSATGQVQETQYF.

The V and J genes are TRBV10-3 and TRBJ2-7; 8 bases align to TRBD1. CDR1 is ENHRY and CDR2 is SYGVKD in the germline V gene. The CDR3 is made up of 12 amino acids. J gave up 6 bases and V 6 bases, and 4 bases lay outside the gene matches. CDR3 nucleotides: TGTGCCATCAGCATGACAGGGGTCGAGCAGTACTTC. The encoded protein is CAISMTGVEQYF.

The chain employs TRBV5-1 and TRBJ2-1, with TRBD2 matching over 7 bases. The V segment lost 7 bases and the J segment 10 bases; nucleotides outside the gene matches: 8. CDR1 is SGHRS, CDR2 YFSETQ, per germline. There are 12 residues in the CDR3. CDR3 in amino acids: CASFNLGLEQFF. CDR3 nucleotide sequence: TGCGCCAGCTTTAATCTGGGACTAGAGCAGTTCTTC.

The J gene is TRBJ1-2, the V gene TRBV28, with TRBD1 identical over 8 bases. Germline CDR1 reads MDHEN; CDR2 reads SYDVKM. The junction had 1 base not matched to a gene; V was cut back by 1 base and J by 6 bases. The CDR3 contains 13 residues. CDR3 loop: CASSLLDRDGYTF. CDR3 sequence (DNA): TGTGCCAGCAGTTTATTGGACAGGGATGGCTACACCTTC.

V gene TRBV5-4 combines with J gene TRBJ2-1, with a tentative D call TRBD2 (5 bases). The length of the CDR3 is 12 residues. The germline CDR1 and CDR2 sequences are SGHNT and YYREEE (reference sequence). V was shortened by 4 bases and J by 5 bases, with 7 bases between the two germline ends. CDR3 residues: CASSPTNNEQFF. The CDR3 DNA follows: TGTGCCAGCAGCCCGACTAACAATGAGCAGTTCTTC. Complete variable domain (other parts from reference TRBV5-4 and TRBJ2-1): ETGVTQSPTHLIKTRGQQVTLRCSSQSGHNTVSWYQQALGQGPQFIFQYYREEENGRGNFPPRFSGLQFPNYSSELNVNALELDDSALYLCASSPTNNEQFFGPGTRLTVL.

Here the CDR3 reads CASSLKQGPNSPLHF. CDR3 bases: TGCGCCAGCAGCCTAAAACAGGGTCCGAATTCACCCCTCCACTTT. The chain combines TRBV5-1 with TRBJ1-6; D might be TRBD1 (6 bases). This CDR3 comprises 15 residues. Trimming removed 4 bases from V and 7 bases from J, with 15 bases in between. Germline V gene lookup returns CDR1 SGHRS and CDR2 YFSETQ. The full variable domain, in which reference TRBV5-1 and TRBJ1-6 provide the parts outside the CDR3, is KAGVTQTPRYLIKTRGQQVTLSCSPISGHRSVSWYQQTPGQGLQFLFEYFSETQRNKGNFPGRFSGRQFSNSRSEMNVSTLELGDSALYLCASSLKQGPNSPLHFGNGTRLTVT.

This chain uses TRBV11-3 with TRBJ2-3; TRBD2 agrees at 7 bases. V shed 5 bases and J 2 bases; nucleotides not matched to a gene: 7. This CDR3 region has 15 residues. CDR1 is SGHNT, CDR2 YENEEA, per germline. The CDR3 DNA reads TGTGCCAGCAGCCTCCAGGGACTATCCACAGATACGCAGTATTTT. Its translation: CASSLQGLSTDTQYF.

The V gene is TRBV18, the J gene TRBJ2-1, with D unclear. The CDR3 totals 12 residues. Trimming left V 0 bases short and J 8 bases short, with 5 bases between. Germline values: CDR1 KGHSH, CDR2 LQKENI. The CDR3 bases are TGTGCCAGCTCACCACCGTTCTATGAGCAGTTCTTC. Amino acid sequence: CASSPPFYEQFF.

The rearrangement uses TRBV11-2 and TRBJ2-1, with a weak D call TRBD1 (6 bases). This CDR3 is built from 19 residues. Trimming removed 2 bases from V and 6 bases from J, with 26 bases in between. Looked up from germline, CDR1 is SGHAT and CDR2 is FQNNGV. CDR3 in amino acids: CASSLSLGSSGQFFNEQFF. The CDR3 DNA reads as TGTGCCAGCAGCTTATCGTTAGGTTCATCGGGACAATTCTTCAATGAGCAGTTCTTC.

At least ten counts were recorded for this clone. The CDR3 DNA follows: TGCGCCAGCAGAGAGACAGGGGAAACTGAAGCTTTCTTT. Protein: CASRETGETEAFF. The genes are TRBV10-1 and TRBJ1-1; 8 bases align to TRBD1. The CDR3 length is 13 residues. CDR1 and CDR2 from the germline V gene are WNHNN and SYGVQD (reference sequence). V was clipped by 6 bases and J by 5 bases; unmatched bases: 5.

The gene calls are TRBV21-1 and TRBJ2-2; the listed D gene, TRBD1, was not tested against the DNA. TRBV21-1 has pseudogene status. The CDR3 extends over 16 amino acids. CDR3 residues: CASSSTDRPNTGELFF. The CDR3 region has the DNA TGTGCCAGCAGCTCCACGGACAGGCCCAACACCGGGGAGCTGTTTTTT.